This entry describes one TCR beta chain. The target of this receptor is not known. Base quality data are lacking; no much larger clone is found one base away. This record comes from a study of T-cell memory formation after mild COVID-19 (dated by TCRdb to the early 2020s). Regarding the complete study: TCR sequence clusters from the two donors were found to be largely donor specific. Two young, previously healthy adult volunteers made up the cohort, one male and one female. In a couple of donors, T-cell clones that expanded and contracted after mild COVID-19 were tracked by sequencing TCRalpha and TCRbeta repertoires over time.

The sequencer listed for this sample is Illumina NovaSeq 6000. TCRalpha and TCRbeta cDNA libraries were constructed by 5'RACE with constant-segment primers, with sample barcodes and unique molecular identifiers being introduced. Trizol reagent was used to extract RNA from every sample. Amplification of the libraries took two PCR steps, and the second step added a second sample barcode plus Illumina TruSeq adapters. Sequencing of the libraries was done on an Illumina NovaSeq, producing 2 x 150 bp paired-end reads. The paper's data handling went like this. Reads were demultiplexed and collapsed into UMI-guided consensus sequences with migec v1.2.7. With mixcr v2.1.11, UMI consensuses were aligned to TRA and TRB V and J templates and assembled into clonotypes. Expanded or contracted clonotypes were those called significant by both edgeR and NoisET, with noise models trained on biological replicates. edgeR calls used a false discovery rate-adjusted p below 0.01 and a log2 fold-change threshold of 1. As an exploratory analysis of dynamics, max-normalized trajectories of the 1000 most abundant clonotypes were examined with PCA combined with hierarchical clustering. The CD4 or CD8 phenotype of responding clones was assigned using the separately sequenced CD4+ and CD8+ repertoires. TCRdb trimmed the raw reads at Q25, called clones with MiXCR and kept productive beta chains. Rows merge per CDR3 protein into single entries with the most common DNA and genes. TCRdb assigned the V and J calls; the authors' analysis was not used. The sample table records about 400,000 distinct CDR3 sequences; more than 15% of these occur just once. The ten top clones hold about a fifth of the sample.

Paper-wide results and their limitations: Balanced CD4/CD8 phenotypes were observed for clones contracting from day 15 to 85, whereas a bias towards CD4+ was observed for a second wave of clones expanding from day 15 to 37. SARS-CoV-2 specificity of the second-wave clones peaking on day 37 was not confirmed. Contracting CD4+ clones were found mainly in CM and EM memory subsets, while CD8+ clones were enriched in EMRA. The study covered only a couple of mild cases, and larger cohorts including severe cases with pre-infection samples were considered necessary. The detection of some responding clones in pre-infection memory suggests that pre-existing cross-reactive memory T cells joined the SARS-CoV-2 response.

Ficoll-Paque density gradient centrifugation was used to isolate PBMCs. From its cysteine to its phenylalanine, the CDR3 spans 18 amino acids. The only DNA kept is the CDR3, 54 bases in frame from the first base. According to the germline V gene, CDR1 reads LGHNA and CDR2 reads YSLEER. V was cut back by 0 bases and J by 4 bases, leaving a gap of 19 bases between them. The sample taken for sequencing was PBMCs or a T cell subset sorted from them (not recorded which). The sequence came from a man between 18 and 29 years old who had mild COVID-19 (a few samples of this study predate the infection). The sample titles of this study are shuffled in the database, so cell type and time point are left out; the donor was told from shared clones. The chain couples TRBV4-3 to TRBJ2-1; there is no confident call for the D gene. In nucleotides, the sequence is TGCGCCAGCAGCCAAGATTTTGTGGTGAATCGACTGTACAATGAGCAGTTCTTC. It translates to CASSQDFVVNRLYNEQFF.